The 7 T cell receptor beta chains below come from one sample, sequenced in a study of T cell changes during pregnancy in multiple sclerosis. Using immunoSEQ multiplex PCR, the repertoire was profiled, and TCRdb retains in-frame clones only, with some absent. The repertoire has fewer than 110,000 clones, roughly nine tenths of them found once; the top ten carry around 0.84%. The source was peripheral blood, collected after pregnancy. The receptors originated from a female donor with multiple sclerosis, enrolled in a pregnancy study.

The CDR3 DNA reads TGTGCCAGCAGCGTAAGATTAGTAGACACTGAAGCTTTCTTT. This translates into CASSVRLVDTEAFF. V gene TRBV9 combines with J gene TRBJ1-1; D is undetermined. Trimming removed 1 base from V and 3 bases from J, with 10 bases in between. CDR1 is SGDLS and CDR2 is YYNGEE in the germline V gene. The CDR3 runs 14 residues.

V gene TRBV19 combines with J gene TRBJ1-6; TRBD1 aligns across 10 bases. Trimming took 7 bases from V and 7 from J; bases not matched to a gene: 7. Germline V CDR1 and CDR2: LNHDA, SQIVND (reference sequence). The CDR3 is made up of 15 amino acids. The CDR3: CASISRDRGNSPLHF. The CDR3 DNA sequence: TGTGCCAGTATCTCCCGGGACAGGGGAAATTCACCCCTCCACTTT.

The V and J genes are TRBV9 and TRBJ2-2; possible D gene TRBD1, 6 bases. There are 14 residues in the CDR3. Looked up from germline, CDR1 is SGDLS and CDR2 is YYNGEE. Trimming shortened V by 3 bases and J by 5 bases, and 11 bases separated the two germline ends. The CDR3 reads CASSGLRGTGELFF. In DNA form, the CDR3 reads TGTGCCAGCAGCGGACTGAGGGGGACCGGGGAGCTGTTTTTT.

The chain has TRBV2 and TRBJ1-1; D remains unclear. Germline CDR1 and CDR2: SNHLY and FYNNEI. There are 15 residues in the CDR3. V gave up 5 bases and J gave up 0 bases, with 13 bases separating them. The CDR3 spells CASSSQNNMNTEAFF. CDR3 nucleotide sequence: TGTGCCAGCAGTTCACAGAACAACATGAACACTGAAGCTTTCTTT.

J is TRBJ2-1 and V is TRBV7-2, with 7 bases that match TRBD1. The CDR3 loop spans 14 amino acids. Trimming cost V 3 bases and J 7 bases; bases outside gene matches: 6. The germline CDR1 and CDR2 sequences are SGHTA and FQGNSA. In DNA form, the CDR3 reads TGTGCCAGCAGCTTGAAAGGGGGCGGAAATGAGCAGTTCTTC. Its protein is CASSLKGGGNEQFF. Using reference TRBV7-2 and TRBJ2-1 for the parts outside the CDR3, the full variable domain is GAGVSQSPSNKVTEKGKDVELRCDPISGHTALYWYRQSLGQGLEFLIYFQGNSAPDKSGLPSDRFSAERTGGSVSTLTIQRTQQEDSAVYLCASSLKGGGNEQFFGPGTRLTVL.

V usage is TRBV6-4 and J usage is TRBJ2-1; D not certain. Trimming cost V 5 bases and J 4 bases, with 9 bases left between them. Germline assignment: CDR1 MRHNA and CDR2 SNTAGT. The CDR3 has 13 residues. This CDR3 is CASSIELYNEQFF. In DNA form, the CDR3 reads TGTGCCAGCAGTATAGAGCTATACAATGAGCAGTTCTTC.

This clone appeared once. The gene calls are TRBV14 and TRBJ2-7; 9 bases are a match to TRBD2. Unmatched junction bases numbered 8, after V lost 2 bases and J lost 6 bases. The CDR3 has 15 residues. Germline V CDR1 and CDR2: SGHDN, FVKESK. The CDR3 bases are TGTGCCAGCAGCCAACGTAGCGGGGGCCTAGGCGAGCAGTACTTC. It translates to CASSQRSGGLGEQYF.